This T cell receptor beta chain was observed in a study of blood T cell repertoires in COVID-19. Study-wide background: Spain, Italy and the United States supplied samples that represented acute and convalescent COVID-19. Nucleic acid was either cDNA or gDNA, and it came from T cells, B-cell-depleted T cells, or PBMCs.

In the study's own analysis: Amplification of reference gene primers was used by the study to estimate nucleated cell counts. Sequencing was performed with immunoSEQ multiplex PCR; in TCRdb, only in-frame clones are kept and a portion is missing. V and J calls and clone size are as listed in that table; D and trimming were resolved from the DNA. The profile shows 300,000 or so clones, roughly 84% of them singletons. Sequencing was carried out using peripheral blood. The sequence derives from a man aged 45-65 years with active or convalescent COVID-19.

The CDR3 protein is CASSYSASGYEQYF. The CDR3 nucleotides are TGTGCCAGCAGTTACTCGGCTAGCGGCTACGAGCAGTACTTC. The J gene is TRBJ2-7, the V gene TRBV6-5; 7 nucleotides line up with TRBD2. This CDR3 spans 14 amino acids. Germline-derived CDR1 and CDR2 are MNHEY and SVGAGI. V trimming: 0 bases; J trimming: 3 bases; junction bases outside the gene matches: 2.